Given below is one T cell receptor (beta chain) in context. The data originate from a study of blood T cell repertoires in COVID-19. Method: immunoSEQ multiplex PCR; TCRdb's copy keeps in-frame clones and lacks some. This sample has roughly 380,000 clones; over 75% occur once, and the top ten carry 1.5% to 1.8%. Per the germline V gene, CDR1 is SGHRS and CDR2 is YFSETQ. With 0 bases clipped from V and 6 bases from J, the junction kept 7 bases outside the gene matches. CDR3 length: 17 amino acids. Sample: peripheral blood. This clonotype originated in a woman in her thirties or forties with COVID-19, enrolled during active disease. The chain links TRBV5-1 to TRBJ2-3; TRBD2 agrees at 13 bases. Here the CDR3 reads CASSLGGLAGAWDTQYF. CDR3 sequence (DNA): TGCGCCAGCAGCTTGGGAGGACTAGCGGGGGCCTGGGATACGCAGTATTTT.